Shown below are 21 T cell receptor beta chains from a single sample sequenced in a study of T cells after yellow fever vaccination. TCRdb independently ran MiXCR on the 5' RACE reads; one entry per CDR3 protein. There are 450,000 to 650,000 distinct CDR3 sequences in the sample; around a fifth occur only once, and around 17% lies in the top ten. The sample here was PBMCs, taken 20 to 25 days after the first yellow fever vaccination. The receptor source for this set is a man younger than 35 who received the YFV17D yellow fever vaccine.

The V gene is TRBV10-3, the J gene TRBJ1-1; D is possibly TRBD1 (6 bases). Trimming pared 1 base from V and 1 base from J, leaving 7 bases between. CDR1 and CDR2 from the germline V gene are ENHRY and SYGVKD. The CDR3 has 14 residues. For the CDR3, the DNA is TGTGCCATCAGTGAGTACAGGGAGAACACTGAAGCTTTCTTT. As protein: CAISEYRENTEAFF.

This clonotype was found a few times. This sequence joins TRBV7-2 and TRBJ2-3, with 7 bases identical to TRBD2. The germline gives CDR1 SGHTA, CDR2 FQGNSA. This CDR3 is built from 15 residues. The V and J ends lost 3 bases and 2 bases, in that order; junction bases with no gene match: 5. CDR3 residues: CASSFSGPLTDTQYF. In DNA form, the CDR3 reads TGTGCCAGCAGCTTTAGCGGGCCCCTCACAGATACGCAGTATTTT. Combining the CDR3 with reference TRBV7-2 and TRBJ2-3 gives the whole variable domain GAGVSQSPSNKVTEKGKDVELRCDPISGHTALYWYRQSLGQGLEFLIYFQGNSAPDKSGLPSDRFSAERTGGSVSTLTIQRTQQEDSAVYLCASSFSGPLTDTQYFGPGTRLTVL.

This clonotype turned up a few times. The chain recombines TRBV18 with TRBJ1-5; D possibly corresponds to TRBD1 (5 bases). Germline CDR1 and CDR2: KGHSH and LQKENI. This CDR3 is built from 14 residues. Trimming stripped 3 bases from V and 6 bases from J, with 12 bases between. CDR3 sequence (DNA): TGTGCCAGCTCACCGGCGGGGCCGGGTCAGCCCCAGCATTTT. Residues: CASSPAGPGQPQHF.

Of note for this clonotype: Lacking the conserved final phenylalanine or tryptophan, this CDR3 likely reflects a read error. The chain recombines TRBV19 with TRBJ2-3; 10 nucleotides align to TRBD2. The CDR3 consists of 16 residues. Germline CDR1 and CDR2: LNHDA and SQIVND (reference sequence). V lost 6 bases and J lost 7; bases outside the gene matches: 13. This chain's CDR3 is CASRDHSGGPGNTQYL. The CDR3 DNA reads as TGTGCCAGTAGGGACCATAGCGGGGGGCCAGGAAATACGCAGTATCTT.

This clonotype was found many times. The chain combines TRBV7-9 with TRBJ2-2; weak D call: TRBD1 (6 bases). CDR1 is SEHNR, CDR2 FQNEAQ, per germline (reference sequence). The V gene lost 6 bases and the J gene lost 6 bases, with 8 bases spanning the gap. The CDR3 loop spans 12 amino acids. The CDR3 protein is CASRRQAGELFF. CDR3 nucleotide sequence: TGTGCCAGCAGGCGACAGGCCGGGGAGCTGTTTTTT.

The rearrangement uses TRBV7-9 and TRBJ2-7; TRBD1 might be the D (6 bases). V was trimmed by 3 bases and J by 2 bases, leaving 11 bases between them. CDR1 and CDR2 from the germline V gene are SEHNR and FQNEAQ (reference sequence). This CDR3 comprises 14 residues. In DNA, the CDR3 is TGTGCCAGCAGCTTGGAAGGGGGACCCTACGAGCAGTACTTC. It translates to CASSLEGGPYEQYF.

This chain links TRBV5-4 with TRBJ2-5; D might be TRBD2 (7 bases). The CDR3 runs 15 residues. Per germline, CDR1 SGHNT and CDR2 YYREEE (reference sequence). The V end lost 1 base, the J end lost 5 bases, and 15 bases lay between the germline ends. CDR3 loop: CASSLRGGLGETQYF. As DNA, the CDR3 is TGTGCCAGCAGCTTGAGGGGGGGGCTGGGGGAGACCCAGTACTTC.

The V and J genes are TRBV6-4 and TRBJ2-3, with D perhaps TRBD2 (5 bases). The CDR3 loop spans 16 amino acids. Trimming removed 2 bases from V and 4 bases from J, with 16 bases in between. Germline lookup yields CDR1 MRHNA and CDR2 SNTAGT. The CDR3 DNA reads TGTGCCAGCAGTGACAACGTTGCTAGCATGGCAGATACGCAGTATTTT. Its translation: CASSDNVASMADTQYF.

The CDR3 reads CASGGHPYEQYF. The DNA for the CDR3 is TGTGCCAGCGGAGGACATCCTTACGAGCAGTACTTC. The chain couples TRBV2 to TRBJ2-7; D possibly uses TRBD1 or TRBD2 (5 bases each). Trimming removed 8 bases from V and 4 bases from J, with 12 bases in between. The CDR3 runs to 12 residues. Germline lookup yields CDR1 SNHLY and CDR2 FYNNEI.

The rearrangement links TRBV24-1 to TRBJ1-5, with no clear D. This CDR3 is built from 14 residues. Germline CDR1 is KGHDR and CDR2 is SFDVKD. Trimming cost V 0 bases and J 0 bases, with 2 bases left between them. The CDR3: CATSDLNSNQPQHF. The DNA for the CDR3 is TGTGCCACCAGTGATTTGAATAGCAATCAGCCCCAGCATTTT.

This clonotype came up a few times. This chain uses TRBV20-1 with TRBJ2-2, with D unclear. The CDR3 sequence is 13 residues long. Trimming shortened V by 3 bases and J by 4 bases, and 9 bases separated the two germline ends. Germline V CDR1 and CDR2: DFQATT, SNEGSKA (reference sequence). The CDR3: CSASHLVTGELFF. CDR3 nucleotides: TGCAGTGCTAGCCACCTTGTCACCGGGGAGCTGTTTTTT.

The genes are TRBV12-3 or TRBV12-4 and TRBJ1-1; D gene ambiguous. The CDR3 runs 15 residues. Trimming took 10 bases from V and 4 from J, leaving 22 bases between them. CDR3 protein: CANRPLGSVGTEAFF. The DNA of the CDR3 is TGTGCCAACCGACCTCTGGGATCTGTTGGCACTGAAGCTTTCTTT.

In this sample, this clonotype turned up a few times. The CDR3 sequence: CASNSRGSGTDTQYF. The CDR3 nucleotides read TGTGCCAGCAATTCGCGGGGGTCGGGCACAGATACGCAGTATTTT. This rearrangement joins TRBV11-2 to TRBJ2-3; 7 bases agree with TRBD2. The CDR3 is 15 residues long. Germline CDR1 reads SGHAT; CDR2 reads FQNNGV. J lost 1 base, V lost 7 bases, and 8 bases had no gene match.

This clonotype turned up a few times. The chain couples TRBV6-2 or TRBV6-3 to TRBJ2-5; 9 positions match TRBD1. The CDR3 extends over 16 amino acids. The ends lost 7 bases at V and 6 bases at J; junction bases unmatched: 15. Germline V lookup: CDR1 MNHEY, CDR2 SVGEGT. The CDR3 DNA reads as TGTGCCAGCACCCCTACCCGGGACAGGGAATGGAAGACCCAGTACTTC. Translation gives CASTPTRDREWKTQYF.

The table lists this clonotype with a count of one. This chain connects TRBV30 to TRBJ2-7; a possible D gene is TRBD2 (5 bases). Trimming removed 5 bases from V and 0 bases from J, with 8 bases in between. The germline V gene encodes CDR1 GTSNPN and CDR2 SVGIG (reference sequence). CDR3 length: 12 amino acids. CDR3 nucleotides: TGTGCCTGGGGCCGGGACTCCTACGAGCAGTACTTC. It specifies CAWGRDSYEQYF.

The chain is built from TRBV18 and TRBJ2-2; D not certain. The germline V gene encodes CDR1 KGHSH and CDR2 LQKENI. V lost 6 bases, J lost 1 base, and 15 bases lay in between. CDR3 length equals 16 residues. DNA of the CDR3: TGTGCCAGCTCCCCTTTTGACCCCATGAACACCGGGGAGCTGTTTTTT. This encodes CASSPFDPMNTGELFF.

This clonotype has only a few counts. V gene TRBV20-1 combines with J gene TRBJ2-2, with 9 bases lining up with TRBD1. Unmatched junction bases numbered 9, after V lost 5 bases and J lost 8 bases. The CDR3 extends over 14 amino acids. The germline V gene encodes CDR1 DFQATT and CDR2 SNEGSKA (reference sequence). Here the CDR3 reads CSAPRDRVTGELFF. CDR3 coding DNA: TGCAGTGCTCCCCGGGACAGGGTAACAGGGGAGCTGTTTTTT.

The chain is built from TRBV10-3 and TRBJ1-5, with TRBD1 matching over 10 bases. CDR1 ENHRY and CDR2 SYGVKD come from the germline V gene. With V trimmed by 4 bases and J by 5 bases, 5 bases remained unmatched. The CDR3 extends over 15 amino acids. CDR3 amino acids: CAISGQGARDQPQHF. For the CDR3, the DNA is TGTGCCATCAGTGGACAGGGGGCGAGGGATCAGCCCCAGCATTTT.

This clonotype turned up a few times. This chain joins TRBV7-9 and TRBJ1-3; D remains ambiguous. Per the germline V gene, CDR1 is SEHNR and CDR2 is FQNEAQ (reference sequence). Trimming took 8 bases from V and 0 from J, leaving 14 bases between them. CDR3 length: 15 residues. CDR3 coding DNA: TGTGCCAGCGCCGGCGGGCTGCGCTCTGGAAACACCATATATTTT. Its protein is CASAGGLRSGNTIYF.

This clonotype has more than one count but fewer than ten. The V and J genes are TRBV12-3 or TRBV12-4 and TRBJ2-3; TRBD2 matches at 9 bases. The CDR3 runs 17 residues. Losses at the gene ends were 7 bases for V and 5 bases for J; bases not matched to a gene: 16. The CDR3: CASNLWRGGIEGDTQYF. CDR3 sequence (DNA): TGTGCCAGCAACCTTTGGCGGGGGGGCATTGAAGGAGATACGCAGTATTTT.

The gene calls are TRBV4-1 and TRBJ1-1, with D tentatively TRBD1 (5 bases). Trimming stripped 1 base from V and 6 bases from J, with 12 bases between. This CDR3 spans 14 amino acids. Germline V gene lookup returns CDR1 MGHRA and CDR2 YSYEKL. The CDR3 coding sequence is TGCGCCAGCAGCCAAGTCGGGAGGGGTTCTGAAGCTTTCTTT. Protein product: CASSQVGRGSEAFF.